This TCR beta chain was sequenced in a study of T cell changes during pregnancy in multiple sclerosis. This CDR3 is built from 17 residues. Unmatched junction bases numbered 12, after V lost 6 bases and J lost 0 bases. Germline CDR1 reads MDHEN; CDR2 reads SYDVKM. Sequencing was performed with immunoSEQ multiplex PCR; in TCRdb, only in-frame clones are kept and a portion is missing. The data hold around 80,000 clones, with around 92% observed a single time. The TCR sequence derives from a female donor with multiple sclerosis, enrolled in a pregnancy study. V gene TRBV28 combines with J gene TRBJ2-7, with 9 positions matching TRBD1. Source: peripheral blood, taken before pregnancy. The CDR3 loop reads CASSLPRTGQGSYEQYF. Here the CDR3 DNA reads TGTGCCAGCAGCCTCCCCCGAACGGGACAGGGCTCCTACGAGCAGTACTTC.